This TCR beta chain originates from a study of T cells in women clearing cervical HPV infection. At the level of the study: Controls gave blood once infection was undetectable; cases at lesion identification. HLA type stays a possible confounder, typing being limited. General study findings and limits: Cases and controls were distinguished at AUC 0.83 by richness and V genes.

Clones were read by immunoSEQ multiplex PCR, and TCRdb kept only the in-frame ones, dropping some. This listing includes about 30,000 clones. The CDR3 loop spans 16 amino acids. V was cut by 3 bases and J by 4 bases, with 18 bases left in between. The germline CDR1 and CDR2 sequences are GTSNPN and SVGIG (reference sequence). Considering frequency, this clone is medium-sized. Its matching antigen is unknown. Read coverage stops 3 residues before the CDR3 terminus; the germline J gene supplies the remainder. Each participant carried one incident cervical HPV16 infection only. Sequences were obtained from blood buffy coat. This TCR derives from a woman between 18 and 75 years old with a cervical HPV16 infection that either progressed to CIN3+ or cleared (not recorded which). This rearrangement joins TRBV30 to TRBJ2-2; maybe TRBD1 (6 bases). The CDR3 here is CAWSPLRGGITGELFF. CDR3 DNA, as far as it was read: TGTGCCTGGAGCCCTTTGAGAGGGGGAATCACCGGGGAG.